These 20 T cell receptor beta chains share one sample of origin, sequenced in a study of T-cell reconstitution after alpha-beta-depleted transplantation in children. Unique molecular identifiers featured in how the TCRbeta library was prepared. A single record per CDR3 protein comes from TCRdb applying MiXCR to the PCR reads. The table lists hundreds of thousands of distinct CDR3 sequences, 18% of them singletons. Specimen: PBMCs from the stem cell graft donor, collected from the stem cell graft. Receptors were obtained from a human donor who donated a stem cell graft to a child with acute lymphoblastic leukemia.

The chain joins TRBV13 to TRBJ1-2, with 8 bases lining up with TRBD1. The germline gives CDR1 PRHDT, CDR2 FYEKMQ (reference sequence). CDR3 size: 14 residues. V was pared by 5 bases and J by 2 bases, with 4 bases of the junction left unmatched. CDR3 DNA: TGTGCCAGCAGCGCGAGGACAGGGAACTATGGCTACACCTTC. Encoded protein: CASSARTGNYGYTF.

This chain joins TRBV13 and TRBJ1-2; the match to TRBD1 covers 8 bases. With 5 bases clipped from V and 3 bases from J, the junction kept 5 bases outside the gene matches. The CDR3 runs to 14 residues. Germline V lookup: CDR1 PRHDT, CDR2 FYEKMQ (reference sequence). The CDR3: CASSAQGADYGYTF. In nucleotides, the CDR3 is TGTGCCAGCAGCGCCCAGGGGGCTGACTATGGCTACACCTTC.

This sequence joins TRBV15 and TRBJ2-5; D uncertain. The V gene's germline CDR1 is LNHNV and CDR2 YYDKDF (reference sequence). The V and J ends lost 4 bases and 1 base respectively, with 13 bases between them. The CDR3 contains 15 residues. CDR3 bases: TGTGCCACCAGCATAGATAGGGCTCTCCAAGAGACCCAGTACTTC. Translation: CATSIDRALQETQYF.

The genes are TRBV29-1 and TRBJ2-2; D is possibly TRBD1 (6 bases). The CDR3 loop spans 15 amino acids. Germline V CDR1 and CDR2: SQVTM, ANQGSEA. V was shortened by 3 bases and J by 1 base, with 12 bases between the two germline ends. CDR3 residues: CSVEGWGRNTGELFF. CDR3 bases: TGCAGCGTTGAGGGGTGGGGGCGGAACACCGGGGAGCTGTTTTTT.

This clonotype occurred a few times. The DNA of the CDR3 is TGTGCCAGCAGCTTGGCCGGGGGATCGGAGACCCAGTACTTC. It encodes CASSLAGGSETQYF. The chain uses TRBV11-2 and TRBJ2-5; a possible D gene is TRBD2 (6 bases). Germline CDR1 is SGHAT and CDR2 is FQNNGV. CDR3 length: 14 residues. Trimming removed 3 bases from V and 5 bases from J, with 13 bases in between.

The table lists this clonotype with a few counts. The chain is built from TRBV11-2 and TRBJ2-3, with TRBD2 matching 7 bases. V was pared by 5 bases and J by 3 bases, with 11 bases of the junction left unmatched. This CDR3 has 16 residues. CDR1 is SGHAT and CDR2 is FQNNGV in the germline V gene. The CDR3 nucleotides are TGTGCCAGCAGCCCCTTTTGGGGGGGAGCTACAGATACGCAGTATTTT. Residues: CASSPFWGGATDTQYF.

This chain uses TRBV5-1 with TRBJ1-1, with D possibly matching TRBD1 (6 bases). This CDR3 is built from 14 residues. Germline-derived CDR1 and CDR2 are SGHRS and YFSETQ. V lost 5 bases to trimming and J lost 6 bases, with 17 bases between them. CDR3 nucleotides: TGCGCCAGCAGGCGGGGGCGCCAGGATTCTGAAGCTTTCTTT. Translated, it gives CASRRGRQDSEAFF.

The DNA for the CDR3 is TGTGCCAGCAGCTTCTCCAGCGGGGACCCCTCAGATACGCAGTATTTT. It is translated as CASSFSSGDPSDTQYF. This rearrangement joins TRBV7-3 to TRBJ2-3; the match to TRBD2 covers 7 bases. The CDR3 is 16 residues long. The V gene end was trimmed by 3 bases and the J gene end by 4 bases; junction bases not matched to a gene: 10. Germline V gene sequence: CDR1 SGHTA, CDR2 FQGTGA.

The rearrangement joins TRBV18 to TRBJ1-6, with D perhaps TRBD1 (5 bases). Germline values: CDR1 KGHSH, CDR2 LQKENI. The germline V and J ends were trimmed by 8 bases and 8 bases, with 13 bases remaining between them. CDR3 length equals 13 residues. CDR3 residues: CASPHRSDSPLHF. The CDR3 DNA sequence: TGTGCCAGCCCCCACAGGAGTGATTCACCCCTCCACTTT.

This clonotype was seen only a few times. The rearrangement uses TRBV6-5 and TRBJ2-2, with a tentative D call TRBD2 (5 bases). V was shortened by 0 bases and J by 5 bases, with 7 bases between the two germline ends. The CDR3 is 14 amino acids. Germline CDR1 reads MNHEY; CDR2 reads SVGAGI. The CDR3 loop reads CASSYSSGTGELFF. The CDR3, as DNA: TGTGCCAGCAGTTACTCGTCGGGGACCGGGGAGCTGTTTTTT.

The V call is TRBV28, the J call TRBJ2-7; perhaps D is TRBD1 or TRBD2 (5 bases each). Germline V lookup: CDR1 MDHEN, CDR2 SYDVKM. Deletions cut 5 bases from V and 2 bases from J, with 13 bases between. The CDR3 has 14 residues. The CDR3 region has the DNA TGTGCCAGCAGTGGGGCGGAGGCCGCCTACGAGCAGTACTTC. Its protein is CASSGAEAAYEQYF.

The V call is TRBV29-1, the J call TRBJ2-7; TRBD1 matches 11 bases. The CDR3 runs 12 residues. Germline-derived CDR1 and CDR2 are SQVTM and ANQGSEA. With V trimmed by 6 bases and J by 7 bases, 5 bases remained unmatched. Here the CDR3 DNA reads TGCAGCGTAGGGACAGGGGGTCGGGAGCAGTACTTC. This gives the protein CSVGTGGREQYF.

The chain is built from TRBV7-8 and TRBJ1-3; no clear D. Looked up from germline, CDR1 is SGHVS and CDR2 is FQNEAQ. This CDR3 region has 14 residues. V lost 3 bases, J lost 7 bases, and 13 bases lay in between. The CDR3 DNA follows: TGTGCCAGCAGCTTCAAACTTAGTGGTAACACCATATATTTT. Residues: CASSFKLSGNTIYF.

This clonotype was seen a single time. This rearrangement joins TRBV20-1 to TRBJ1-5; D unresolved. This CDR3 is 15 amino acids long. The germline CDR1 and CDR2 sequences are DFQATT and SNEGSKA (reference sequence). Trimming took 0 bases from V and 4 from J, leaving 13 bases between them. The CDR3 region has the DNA TGCAGTGCTAGAGAGAGGTCGGGGATAAATCAGCCCCAGCATTTT. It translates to CSARERSGINQPQHF.

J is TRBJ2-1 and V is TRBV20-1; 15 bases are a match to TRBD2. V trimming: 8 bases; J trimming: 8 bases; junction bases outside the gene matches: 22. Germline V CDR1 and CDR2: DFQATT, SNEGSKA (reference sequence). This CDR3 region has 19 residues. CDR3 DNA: TGCAGTTGCTGGGGAGGACTAGCGGGAGGGCAACAGGGACGGTATGAGCAGTTCTTC. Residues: CSCWGGLAGGQQGRYEQFF.

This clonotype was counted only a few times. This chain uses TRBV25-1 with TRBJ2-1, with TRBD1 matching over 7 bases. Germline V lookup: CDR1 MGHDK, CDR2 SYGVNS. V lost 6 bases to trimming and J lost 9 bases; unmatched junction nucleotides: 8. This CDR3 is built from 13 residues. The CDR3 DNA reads TGTGCCAGCAGGCATGGACAGGTATTTGAGCAGTTCTTC. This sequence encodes CASRHGQVFEQFF.

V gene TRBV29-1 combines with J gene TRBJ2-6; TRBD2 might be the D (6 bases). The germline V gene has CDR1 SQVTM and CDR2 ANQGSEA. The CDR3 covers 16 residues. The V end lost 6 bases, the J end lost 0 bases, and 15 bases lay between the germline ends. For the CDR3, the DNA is TGCAGCGTGCGGGACGGATCCTTCTCTGGGGCCAACGTCCTGACTTTC. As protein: CSVRDGSFSGANVLTF.

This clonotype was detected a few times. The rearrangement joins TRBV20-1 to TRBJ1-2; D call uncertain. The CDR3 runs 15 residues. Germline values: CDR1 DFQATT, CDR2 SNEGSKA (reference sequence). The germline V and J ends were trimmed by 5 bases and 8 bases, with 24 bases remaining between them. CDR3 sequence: CSAFTAFEAPWGYTF. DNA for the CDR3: TGCAGTGCTTTTACGGCCTTTGAGGCCCCATGGGGCTACACCTTC.

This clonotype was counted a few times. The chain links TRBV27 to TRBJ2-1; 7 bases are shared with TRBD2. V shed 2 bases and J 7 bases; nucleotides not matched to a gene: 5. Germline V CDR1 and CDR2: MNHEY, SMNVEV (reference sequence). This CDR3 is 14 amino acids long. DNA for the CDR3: TGTGCCAGCAGTTTAGCGGGAGAGGGGAATGAGCAGTTCTTC. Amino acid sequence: CASSLAGEGNEQFF.

The CDR3 sequence: CASSQVPGIHEQYF. The CDR3 nucleotides read TGTGCCAGCAGCCAAGTTCCCGGGATCCACGAGCAGTACTTC. The V call is TRBV14, the J call TRBJ2-7, with a weak D call TRBD2 (5 bases). This CDR3 region has 14 residues. CDR1 SGHDN and CDR2 FVKESK come from the germline V gene. V gave up 1 base and J gave up 5 bases, with 12 bases separating them.